This T cell receptor (beta chain) was captured by sequencing in a study of read filtering for tumor transcriptome and immune sequencing. Study as a whole: TCR-mapped reads were about 4 to 10.27 million with IR-seq versus about 85 to 1,300 with RNA-seq.

CDR3 length: 11 amino acids. Germline CDR1 and CDR2: SNHLY and FYNNEI. In regard to this clonotype: An end of the junction differs from the germline gene, which may be a read error.

The library was built from roughly 400 ng RNA with molecular barcoded adaptors for alpha/delta and beta/gamma chains. Using its own MiXCR run on the reads, TCRdb lists one record per CDR3 protein. The sample comprises some 130,000 distinct CDR3 sequences, 13% of which are singletons, and about 11% rests with the top ten. Sequencing input: a population of CD138-negative cells sorted from bone marrow. The chain is built from TRBV2 and TRBJ2-7, with TRBD1 as a possible D gene (6 bases). This sequence originates from a donor aged 40 or older with multiple myeloma. For the CDR3, the DNA is TGTGCCGGCAGGGGCGAATACGAGCAGTACTTC. This translates into CAGRGEYEQYF.